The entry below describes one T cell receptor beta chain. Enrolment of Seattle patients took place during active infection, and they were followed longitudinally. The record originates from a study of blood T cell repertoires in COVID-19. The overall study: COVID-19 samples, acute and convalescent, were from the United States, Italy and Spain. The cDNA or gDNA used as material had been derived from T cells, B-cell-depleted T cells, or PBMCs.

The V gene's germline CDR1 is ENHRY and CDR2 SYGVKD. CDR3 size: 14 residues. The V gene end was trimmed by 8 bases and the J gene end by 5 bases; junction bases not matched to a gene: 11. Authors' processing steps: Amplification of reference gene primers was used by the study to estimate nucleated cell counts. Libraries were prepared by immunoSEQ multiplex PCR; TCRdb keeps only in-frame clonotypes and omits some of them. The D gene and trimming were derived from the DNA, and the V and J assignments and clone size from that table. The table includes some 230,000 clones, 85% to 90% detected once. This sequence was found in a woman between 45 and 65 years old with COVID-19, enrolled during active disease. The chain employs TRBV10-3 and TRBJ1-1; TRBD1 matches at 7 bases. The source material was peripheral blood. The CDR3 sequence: CAIRPTGEGTEAFF. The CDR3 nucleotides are TGTGCCATCCGACCTACAGGGGAAGGGACTGAAGCTTTCTTT.